This section outlines one TCR beta chain sequence together with its context. The data were taken from a study of blood T cells in healthy people across ages. Looked up from germline, CDR1 is LGHDT and CDR2 is YNNKEL (reference sequence). Trimming left V 1 base short and J 2 bases short, with 1 base between. CDR3 length: 12 amino acids. Then a second PCR, running roughly 6 to 11 cycles, was carried out with a sample-barcoded 5' primer and a J-beta primer mix. One entry per CDR3 protein, called by TCRdb with MiXCR from the 5' RACE reads. The sample includes around 580,000 distinct CDR3 sequences, around 50% of them seen just once.

Sequencing was done on a sample of blood. The rearrangement uses TRBV3-1 and TRBJ2-3, with D unresolved. This receptor was taken from a man aged 80 or over in good health. This CDR3 is CASSQVTDTQYF. DNA for the CDR3: TGTGCCAGCAGCCAAGTCACAGATACGCAGTATTTT.